This T cell receptor beta chain was obtained from a study of multiple sclerosis patients with progressive multifocal leukoencephalopathy. Study information: Multiple sclerosis patients on natalizumab who never developed PML served as longitudinally sampled controls. Study-wide points: Expanded clones at PML onset predated and persisted through natalizumab therapy.

Time point here: before natalizumab initiation. Every listed patient previously received interferon beta; all PML patients were women. The T0 samples predate the first natalizumab infusion. Sequenced by immunoSEQ multiplex PCR; TCRdb stores in-frame clones only, minus some. The sample has tens of thousands of clones; 88% are singletons. As for this clone: The antigen is not known.

This CDR3 region has 13 residues. Trimming shortened V by 5 bases and J by 1 base, and 8 bases separated the two germline ends. Germline CDR1 reads KGHSH; CDR2 reads LQKENI. The J gene is TRBJ1-1, the V gene TRBV18; D gene unclear. This receptor was identified in a human donor with multiple sclerosis. The material sequenced was PBMCs. The CDR3 sequence is CASSATPNTEAFF. CDR3 nucleotides: TGTGCCAGCTCAGCGACACCGAACACTGAAGCTTTCTTT.